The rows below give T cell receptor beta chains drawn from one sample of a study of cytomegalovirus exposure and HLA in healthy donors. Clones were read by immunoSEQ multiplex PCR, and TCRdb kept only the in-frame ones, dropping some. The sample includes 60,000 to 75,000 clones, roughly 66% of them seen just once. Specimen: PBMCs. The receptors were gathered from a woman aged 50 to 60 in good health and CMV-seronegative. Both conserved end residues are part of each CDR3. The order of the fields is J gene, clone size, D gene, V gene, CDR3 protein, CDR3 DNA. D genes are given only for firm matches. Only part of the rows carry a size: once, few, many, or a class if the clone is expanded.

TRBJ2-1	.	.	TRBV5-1	CASSLAVGNERSNEQFF	TGCGCCAGCAGCTTGGCCGTGGGCAACGAAAGATCCAATGAGCAGTTCTTC
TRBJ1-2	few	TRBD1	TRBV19	CASSSGTGGARGYTF	TGTGCCAGTAGTAGCGGGACAGGGGGCGCGAGAGGCTACACCTTC
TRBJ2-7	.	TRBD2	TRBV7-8	CASSSSGAYEQYF	TGTGCCAGCAGCTCTAGCGGGGCCTACGAGCAGTACTTC
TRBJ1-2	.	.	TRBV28	CASSLWDSAFDGYTF	TGTGCCAGCAGTTTATGGGACAGCGCTTTCGATGGCTACACCTTC
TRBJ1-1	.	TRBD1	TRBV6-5	CASSYFTGQPNTEAFF	TGTGCCAGCAGTTACTTTACGGGACAGCCGAACACTGAAGCTTTCTTT
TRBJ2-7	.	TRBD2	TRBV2	CASSPSGRDYEQYF	TGTGCCAGCAGTCCGAGCGGGAGGGACTACGAGCAGTACTTC
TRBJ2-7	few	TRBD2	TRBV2	CASFHTGGTSGRSSYEQYF	TGTGCCAGCTTCCACACAGGAGGGACTAGCGGAAGGAGCTCCTACGAGCAGTACTTC
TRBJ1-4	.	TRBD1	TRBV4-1	CASSQDLGTGDEKLFF	TGCGCCAGCAGCCAAGATTTAGGGACAGGGGATGAAAAACTGTTTTTT
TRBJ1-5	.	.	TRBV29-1	CSVRTGNQPQHF	TGCAGCGTGAGGACTGGGAATCAGCCCCAGCATTTT
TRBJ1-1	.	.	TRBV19	CASSIEGGAGEAFF	TGTGCCAGTAGTATAGAAGGGGGTGCAGGTGAAGCTTTCTTT
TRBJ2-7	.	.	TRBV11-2	CASSFLEGYVYEQYF	TGTGCCAGCAGCTTTCTGGAGGGATATGTATACGAGCAGTACTTC
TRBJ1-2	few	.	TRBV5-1	CASSPLTVNGYTF	TGCGCCAGCAGCCCCCTCACTGTGAATGGCTACACCTTC
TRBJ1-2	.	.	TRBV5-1	CASSLVVQGREGGGYTF	TGCGCCAGCAGCTTGGTGGTACAGGGACGCGAGGGCGGCGGCTACACCTTC
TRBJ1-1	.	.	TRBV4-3	CASSRTDRTVGTEAFF	TGCGCCAGCAGCCGGACCGACAGGACCGTGGGGACTGAAGCTTTCTTT
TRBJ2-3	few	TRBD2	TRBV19	CASSIGVSPNLAGDTDTQYF	TGTGCCAGTAGTATAGGTGTCAGCCCCAATCTAGCGGGGGACACAGATACGCAGTATTTT
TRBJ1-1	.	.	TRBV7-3	CASSLSRDTEAFF	TGTGCCAGCAGCTTATCGAGGGACACTGAAGCTTTCTTT
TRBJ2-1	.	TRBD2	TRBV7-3	CASSLAGAYNEQFF	TGTGCCAGCAGCCTAGCGGGGGCCTACAATGAGCAGTTCTTC
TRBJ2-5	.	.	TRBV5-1	CASSLASGEETQYF	TGCGCCAGCAGCTTGGCCTCAGGGGAAGAGACCCAGTACTTC
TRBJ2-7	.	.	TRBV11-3	CASSLALASHYEQYF	TGTGCCAGCAGCTTAGCTCTAGCGTCCCACTACGAGCAGTACTTC
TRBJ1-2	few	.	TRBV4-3	CASSQSAGQARGYTF	TGCGCCAGCAGCCAGTCGGCAGGGCAAGCGAGGGGCTACACCTTC
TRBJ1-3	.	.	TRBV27	CASGQHGNTIYF	TGTGCCAGCGGGCAGCACGGAAACACCATATATTTT
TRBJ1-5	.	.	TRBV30	CAVGGPTKQPQHF	TGTGCGGTGGGGGGGCCGACTAAACAGCCCCAGCATTTT
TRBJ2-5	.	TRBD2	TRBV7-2	CASSFQRGPSETQYF	TGTGCCAGCAGCTTCCAGCGGGGGCCTTCAGAGACCCAGTACTTC
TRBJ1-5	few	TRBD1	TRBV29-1	CSVELSGGQPQHF	TGCAGCGTTGAACTCTCAGGGGGTCAGCCCCAGCATTTT
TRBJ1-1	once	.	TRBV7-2	CASSPLPYMNTEAFF	TGTGCCAGCAGCCCATTACCGTACATGAACACTGAAGCTTTCTTT
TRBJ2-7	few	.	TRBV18	CASSPSSYEQYF	TGTGCCAGCTCACCGAGCTCCTACGAGCAGTACTTC
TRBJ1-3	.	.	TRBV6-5	CASSQTFGNTIYF	TGTGCCAGCAGTCAGACTTTCGGAAACACCATATATTTT
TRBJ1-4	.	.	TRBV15	CATSRGGSEKLFF	TGTGCCACCAGCAGAGGAGGATCGGAAAAACTGTTTTTT
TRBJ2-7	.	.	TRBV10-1	CASSITRSGEQYF	TGCGCCAGCAGTATCACGCGGTCGGGCGAGCAGTACTTC
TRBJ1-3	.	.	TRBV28	CASSFGNTIYF	TGTGCCAGCAGTTTCGGGAACACCATATATTTT
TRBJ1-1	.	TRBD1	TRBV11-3	CASSLWTGATNTEAFF	TGTGCCAGCAGCTTATGGACAGGGGCGACTAACACTGAAGCTTTCTTT
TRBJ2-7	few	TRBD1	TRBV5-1	CASSQDRGTYEQYF	TGCGCCAGCAGTCAGGACAGGGGGACCTACGAGCAGTACTTC
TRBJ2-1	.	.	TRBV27	CASSLSRYNEQFF	TGTGCCAGCAGCCTTAGCCGTTACAATGAGCAGTTCTTC
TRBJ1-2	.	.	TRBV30	CAWRQGRSGYTF	TGTGCCTGGAGACAGGGTAGAAGTGGCTACACCTTC
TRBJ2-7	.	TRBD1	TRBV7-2	CASSPQGAYEQYF	TGTGCCAGCAGTCCCCAGGGGGCTTACGAGCAGTACTTC
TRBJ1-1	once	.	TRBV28	CASSLRAFATEAFF	TGTGCCAGCAGTTTGCGGGCCTTCGCCACTGAAGCTTTCTTT
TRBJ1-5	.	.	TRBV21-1	CASSKVGQGNQPQHF	.
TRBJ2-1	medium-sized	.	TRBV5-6	CASSLGQSSYNEQFF	TGTGCCAGCAGCTTGGGACAGAGCTCCTACAATGAGCAGTTCTTC
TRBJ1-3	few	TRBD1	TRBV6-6	CASSLTGTGGNTIYF	TGTGCCAGCAGTTTGACGGGGACAGGGGGAAACACCATATATTTT
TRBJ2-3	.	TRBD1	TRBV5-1	CASSWGQGTDTQYF	TGCGCCAGCAGCTGGGGACAGGGCACAGATACGCAGTATTTT